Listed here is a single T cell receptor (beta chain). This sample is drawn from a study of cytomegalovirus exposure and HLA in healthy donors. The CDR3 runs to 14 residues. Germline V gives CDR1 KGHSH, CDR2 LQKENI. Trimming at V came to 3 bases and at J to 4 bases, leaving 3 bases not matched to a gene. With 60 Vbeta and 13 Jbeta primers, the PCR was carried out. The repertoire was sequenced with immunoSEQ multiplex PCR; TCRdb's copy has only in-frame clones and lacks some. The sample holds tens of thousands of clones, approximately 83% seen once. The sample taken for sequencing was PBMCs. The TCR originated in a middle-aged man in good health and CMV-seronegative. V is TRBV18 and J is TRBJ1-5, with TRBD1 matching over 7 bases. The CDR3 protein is CASSPETGNQPQHF. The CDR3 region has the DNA TGTGCCAGCTCACCTGAGACAGGGAATCAGCCCCAGCATTTT.